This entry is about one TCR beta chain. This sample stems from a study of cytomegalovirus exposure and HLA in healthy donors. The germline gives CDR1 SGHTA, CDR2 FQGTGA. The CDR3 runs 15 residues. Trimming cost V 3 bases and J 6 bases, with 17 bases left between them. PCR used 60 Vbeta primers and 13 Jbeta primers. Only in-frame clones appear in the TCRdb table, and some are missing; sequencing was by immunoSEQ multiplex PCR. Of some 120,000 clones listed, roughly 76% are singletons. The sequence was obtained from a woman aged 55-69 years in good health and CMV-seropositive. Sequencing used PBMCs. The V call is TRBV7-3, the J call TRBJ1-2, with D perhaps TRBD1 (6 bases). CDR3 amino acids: CASSLSSTGYDGYTF. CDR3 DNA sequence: TGTGCCAGCAGCTTGTCCTCCACAGGGTATGATGGCTACACCTTC. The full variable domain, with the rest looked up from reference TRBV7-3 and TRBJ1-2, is GAGVSQTPSNKVTEKGKYVELRCDPISGHTALYWYRQSLGQGPEFLIYFQGTGAADDSGLPNDRFFAVRPEGSVSTLKIQRTERGDSAVYLCASSLSSTGYDGYTFGSGTRLTVV.